Here is one T cell receptor beta chain with its context. In the original processing: Reference gene primers were amplified, and this amplification served to estimate nucleated cell counts. Repertoires were generated with immunoSEQ multiplex PCR, while TCRdb's copy carries only in-frame clones and drops some. The DNA gave D and trimming, while V, J and clone size come from that table. The repertoire has some 260,000 clones, around 88% of them found once; the top ten carry over 1.2%. This sample stems from a study of blood T cell repertoires in COVID-19. Study context: Some COVID-19 samples were acute and others convalescent; all came from the United States, Italy and Spain.

The germline gives CDR1 SGHRS, CDR2 YFSETQ. The CDR3 totals 14 residues. The trim removed 2 bases at V and 3 bases at J, leaving 1 base unmatched. V and J are TRBV5-1 and TRBJ2-5, with 10 bases lining up with TRBD2. The sample comprised peripheral blood. This receptor was identified in an older man with acute or convalescent COVID-19. The CDR3: CASSFGLAEETQYF. The CDR3 DNA sequence: TGCGCCAGCAGCTTCGGACTAGCGGAAGAGACCCAGTACTTC.